A selection of T cell receptor beta chains follows, all from one sample in a study of blood T cell repertoires in COVID-19. The data were produced by immunoSEQ multiplex PCR, yet TCRdb's version contains in-frame clones alone and is incomplete. Counted here are approximately 300,000 clones, 90% to 95% occurring once; the ten biggest clones make up less than 4%. Sequencing used PBMCs or T cells enriched from blood (not recorded which). The receptors stem from a woman in her 30s who had been exposed to COVID-19. CDR3s include the opening cysteine and the closing phenylalanine or tryptophan. Fields, in order: clone size, J gene, D gene, V gene, CDR3 protein, CDR3 DNA. A D gene is named only where the DNA matches it firmly. For some rows the clone size is stated as once, few or many, or as a class when expanded; others skip it.

. | TRBJ1-4 | TRBD1 | TRBV30 | CAWTRQGNEKLFF | TGTGCCTGGACCCGACAGGGGAACGAAAAACTGTTTTTT
once | TRBJ2-5 | . | TRBV10-3 | CAKRHNLETQYF | TGTGCCAAACGACACAATTTAGAGACCCAGTACTTC
. | TRBJ1-6 | TRBD1 | TRBV5-1 | CASSSSSGQGHNSPLHF | TGCGCCAGCAGTTCATCTTCAGGACAGGGCCATAATTCACCCCTCCACTTT
. | TRBJ2-5 | . | TRBV11-3 | CASSLDHGSGFMPRKETQYF | TGTGCCAGCAGCTTAGATCACGGTAGCGGATTTATGCCTCGAAAAGAGACCCAGTACTTC
. | TRBJ1-2 | TRBD1 | TRBV25-1 | CASSARGRTGTGYGYTF | TGTGCCAGCAGTGCCCGGGGCCGTACCGGGACAGGGTATGGCTACACCTTC
. | TRBJ1-6 | TRBD1 | TRBV5-1 | CASSSTGTGVNSPLHF | TGCGCCAGCAGCTCAACCGGGACAGGGGTTAATTCACCCCTCCACTTT
. | TRBJ1-6 | TRBD1 | TRBV12-3/TRBV12-4 | CASSSGGNSPLHF | TGTGCCAGCAGTTCAGGGGGTAATTCACCCCTCCACTTT
. | TRBJ1-3 | . | TRBV19 | CASSIVVSGNTIYF | TGTGCCAGTAGTATAGTCGTCTCTGGAAACACCATATATTTT
. | TRBJ2-7 | . | TRBV19 | CASMVQGRAGYEQYF | TGTGCCAGTATGGTGCAAGGCCGCGCGGGCTACGAGCAGTACTTC
. | TRBJ2-7 | . | TRBV6-5 | CASSTLTSYEQYF | TGTGCCAGCAGTACCCTAACTTCCTACGAGCAGTACTTC
. | TRBJ2-3 | TRBD2 | TRBV13 | CASSLQRGSTDTQYF | TGTGCCAGCAGCTTACAGCGGGGGAGCACAGATACGCAGTATTTT
. | TRBJ1-2 | TRBD1 | TRBV7-9 | CASSLGGQGTGYTF | TGTGCCAGCAGCTTAGGGGGACAGGGGACTGGCTACACCTTC
. | TRBJ1-1 | . | TRBV3-1/TRBV3-2 | CASHPTGNTEAFF | TGTGCCAGCCATCCGACAGGGAACACTGAAGCTTTCTTT
. | TRBJ1-6 | . | TRBV19 | CASREGISYNSPLHF | TGTGCCAGTCGGGAAGGGATCTCCTATAATTCACCCCTCCACTTT
. | TRBJ1-2 | . | TRBV13 | CASSPHREWDYGYTF | TGTGCCAGCAGCCCCCACAGGGAATGGGACTATGGCTACACCTTC
. | TRBJ2-5 | TRBD2 | TRBV5-5 | CASNFQPTSGETQYF | TGTGCCAGCAACTTCCAACCGACTAGCGGGGAGACCCAGTACTTC
. | TRBJ2-7 | TRBD2 | TRBV9 | CASSVGSSGPSYEQYF | TGTGCCAGCAGCGTAGGTTCTAGCGGACCCTCCTACGAGCAGTACTTC
once | TRBJ1-1 | . | TRBV27 | CASSLVDRSGKAFF | TGTGCCAGCAGTTTAGTCGACAGGTCGGGGAAGGCTTTCTTT
. | TRBJ1-2 | . | TRBV21-1 | CASSKVSRLYTF | TGTGCCAGCAGCAAAGTCTCGCGGCTCTACACCTTC
. | TRBJ1-1 | . | TRBV3-1/TRBV3-2 | CASSSARENTEAFF | TGTGCCAGCAGCTCTGCCAGGGAGAACACTGAAGCTTTCTTT
. | TRBJ1-4 | TRBD1 | TRBV5-4 | CATSDRANEKLFF | TGTGCCACTTCGGACAGGGCTAATGAAAAACTGTTTTTT
. | TRBJ2-5 | TRBD2 | TRBV5-1 | CASSLFLAGQETQYF | TGCGCCAGCAGCTTGTTTCTAGCGGGGCAAGAGACCCAGTACTTC
. | TRBJ1-1 | . | TRBV25-1 | CASRRGERAFF | TGTGCCAGCCGACGGGGAGAGAGAGCTTTCTTT
once | TRBJ1-3 | . | TRBV10-3 | CAIWTAKGRFGNTIYF | TGTGCCATCTGGACAGCCAAAGGGCGCTTCGGAAACACCATATATTTT
. | TRBJ1-3 | . | TRBV7-9 | CASTPFTGTGNTIYF | TGTGCCAGCACCCCTTTTACAGGGACTGGAAACACCATATATTTT
few | TRBJ2-7 | . | TRBV6-4 | CASSRDTYSDF | TGTGCCAGCAGTCGGGACACCTATTCGGACTTC
. | TRBJ1-4 | . | TRBV7-9 | CASSLAVGANEKLFF | TGTGCCAGCAGCTTGGCGGTGGGTGCCAATGAAAAACTGTTTTTT
. | TRBJ2-5 | . | TRBV27 | CASSQMFQETQYF | TGTGCCAGCAGTCAGATGTTCCAAGAGACCCAGTACTTC
. | TRBJ1-1 | . | TRBV2 | CASSEILNTEAFF | TGTGCCAGCAGTGAAATATTGAACACTGAAGCTTTCTTT
. | TRBJ1-5 | . | TRBV2 | CASSAQVDNSNQPQHF | TGTGCCAGCAGTGCACAGGTTGACAATAGCAATCAGCCCCAGCATTTT
once | TRBJ1-2 | . | TRBV20-1 | CSASRYGYTF | TGCAGTGCGTCACGGTATGGCTACACCTTC
once | TRBJ2-1 | TRBD2 | TRBV29-1 | CSVSGGPYNEQFF | TGCAGCGTTAGCGGGGGGCCCTACAATGAGCAGTTCTTC
. | TRBJ2-1 | TRBD2 | TRBV4-3 | CASSQDSPLAGGREQFF | TGCGCCAGCAGCCAAGATTCCCCGCTAGCGGGGGGGAGGGAGCAGTTCTTC
. | TRBJ2-1 | TRBD2 | TRBV5-1 | CASSLQAGGGNEQFF | TGCGCCAGCAGCTTGCAAGCGGGGGGAGGCAATGAGCAGTTCTTC
. | TRBJ2-1 | TRBD1 | TRBV6-5 | CASSIGQGRGYEQFF | TGTGCCAGCAGTATCGGACAGGGGCGAGGGTATGAGCAGTTCTTC
. | TRBJ2-3 | TRBD1 | TRBV29-1 | CSVKGQGAITDTQYF | TGCAGCGTTAAAGGACAGGGGGCCATCACAGATACGCAGTATTTT
. | TRBJ1-5 | . | TRBV5-6 | CASSLFSLRGRDQPQHF | TGTGCCAGCAGCTTGTTCTCTCTCAGGGGCCGAGATCAGCCCCAGCATTTT
. | TRBJ2-4 | TRBD1 | TRBV28 | CASSPTGAYGKNIQYF | TGTGCCAGCAGTCCGACAGGGGCATACGGCAAAAACATTCAGTACTTC
. | TRBJ2-5 | . | TRBV2 | CASRSGQGRETQYF | TGTGCCAGCAGATCGGGTCAGGGGAGAGAGACCCAGTACTTC
. | TRBJ2-5 | . | TRBV15 | CATSREEVSSAQYF | TGTGCCACCAGCAGAGAGGAGGTGTCTTCAGCCCAGTACTTC
. | TRBJ1-4 | TRBD1 | TRBV7-9 | CASSSRQGGGELFF | TGTGCCAGCAGCTCCAGACAGGGCGGCGGGGAACTGTTTTTT
. | TRBJ2-5 | . | TRBV5-1 | CASSLGLTLQETQYF | TGCGCCAGCAGCTTGGGGTTAACCCTACAAGAGACCCAGTACTTC
. | TRBJ1-1 | . | TRBV29-1 | CSARVQGIMMPFF | TGCAGCGCTCGAGTCCAGGGAATCATGATGCCTTTCTTT
. | TRBJ1-1 | . | TRBV19 | CASFRGKAFF | TGTGCCAGCTTTCGGGGGAAAGCTTTCTTT
. | TRBJ1-5 | TRBD1 | TRBV5-1 | CASSLQGEGEPQHF | TGCGCCAGCAGCTTACAGGGGGAGGGGGAGCCCCAGCATTTT
. | TRBJ1-2 | . | TRBV20-1 | CSASSGNYGYTF | TGCAGTGCTAGTTCGGGGAACTATGGCTACACCTTC
few | TRBJ2-3 | . | TRBV5-4 | CASSLRRADTQYF | TGTGCCAGCAGCTTGCGGCGGGCGGATACGCAGTATTTT
. | TRBJ1-1 | TRBD1 | TRBV10-3 | CAIRGQSNLGAEAFF | TGTGCCATCAGGGGACAGTCCAACCTGGGGGCTGAAGCTTTCTTT
. | TRBJ2-7 | TRBD1 | TRBV6-5 | CASPGTGGYEQYF | TGTGCCAGTCCCGGGACAGGGGGCTACGAGCAGTACTTC
. | TRBJ1-4 | . | TRBV29-1 | CSVEDRGGTNEKLFF | TGCAGCGTTGAAGACCGGGGAGGAACTAATGAAAAACTGTTTTTT
. | TRBJ2-1 | TRBD2 | TRBV27 | CASSFWGRGAYNEQFF | TGTGCCAGCAGTTTTTGGGGACGGGGGGCCTACAATGAGCAGTTCTTC
. | TRBJ1-2 | TRBD1 | TRBV6-5 | CASRDPGQGLYGYTF | TGTGCCAGCAGGGATCCGGGACAGGGATTATATGGCTACACCTTC
. | TRBJ1-6 | . | TRBV19 | CASSTRDNYNSPLHF | TGTGCCAGTAGTACCCGGGACAATTATAATTCACCCCTCCACTTT